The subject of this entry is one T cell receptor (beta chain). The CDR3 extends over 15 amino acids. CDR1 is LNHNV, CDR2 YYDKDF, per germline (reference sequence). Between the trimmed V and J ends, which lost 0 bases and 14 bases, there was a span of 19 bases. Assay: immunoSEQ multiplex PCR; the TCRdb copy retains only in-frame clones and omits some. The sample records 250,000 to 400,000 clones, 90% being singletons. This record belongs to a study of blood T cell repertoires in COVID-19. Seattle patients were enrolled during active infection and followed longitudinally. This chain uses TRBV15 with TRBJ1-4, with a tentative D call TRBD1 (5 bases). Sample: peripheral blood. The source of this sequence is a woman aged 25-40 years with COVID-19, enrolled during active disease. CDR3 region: CATSRETAGLGGLFF. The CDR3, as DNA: TGTGCCACCAGCAGAGAAACGGCAGGGCTAGGTGGGCTGTTTTTT.